This T cell receptor beta chain was sequenced for a study of vaccination effects on CD4 cells after COVID-19. Study context: Sample donation by two convalescent patients took place 16 days and one week before vaccination. Findings and caveats of the study: Clonal contraction was marked in infection- and vaccine-induced clones late after vaccination.

Researchers isolated CD4+ T cells once 9 to 11 days of culture had elapsed. A half-medium replacement with IL-2 medium was carried out on days 3 and 7. Comment on this clone: What it binds is not known. A read error may produce the germline difference seen at one junction end.

The germline V gene encodes CDR1 DFQATT and CDR2 SNEGSKA (reference sequence). This CDR3 is built from 11 residues. Here immunoSEQ multiplex PCR was the method, and the copy in TCRdb shows in-frame clones only, minus some. This repertoire shows approximately 45,000 clones, roughly 72% found once; its top ten account for more than 6.5%. Sequencing was performed on CD4+ T cells from PBMCs cultured without peptide, taken before COVID-19 vaccination. This TCR came from a human donor who had a prior SARS-CoV-2 infection. The rearrangement joins TRBV20-1 to TRBJ2-1; 7 bases agree with TRBD1. CDR3 in amino acids: CSATLRGTAIF. Here the CDR3 DNA reads TGCAGTGCAACCCTCAGGGGGACAGCCATCTTC.